The next 21 T cell receptor beta chains were all read from a single sample in a study of cytomegalovirus exposure and HLA in healthy donors. A multiplex PCR was run with 60 Vbeta primers and 13 Jbeta primers. Produced via immunoSEQ multiplex PCR; TCRdb's table is partial and in-frame only. The sample consists of under 200,000 clones, more than 75% of them appearing once. What was sequenced was PBMCs. The origin of the receptors is a young woman in good health and CMV-seronegative.

J is TRBJ2-1 and V is TRBV6-1; the match to TRBD2 covers 11 bases. CDR1 and CDR2 from the germline V gene are MNHNS and SASEGT. The CDR3 is 15 residues long. The ends lost 7 bases at V and 6 bases at J; junction bases unmatched: 8. The CDR3 nucleotides are TGTGCCAGCATTCTTAGCGGGAGGGCCTCCAATGAGCAGTTCTTC. This translates into CASILSGRASNEQFF.

The genes are TRBV28 and TRBJ1-1; maybe TRBD1 (5 bases). The V gene's germline CDR1 is MDHEN and CDR2 SYDVKM. V lost 6 bases and J lost 0, with 11 bases in between. The CDR3 totals 14 residues. The DNA of the CDR3 is TGTGCCAGCAGGCTTAGCAGGGTGAACACTGAAGCTTTCTTT. Translated: CASRLSRVNTEAFF. Filled out from reference TRBV28 and TRBJ1-1, the complete variable domain reads DVKVTQSSRYLVKRTGEKVFLECVQDMDHENMFWYRQDPGLGLRLIYFSYDVKMKEKGDIPEGYSVSREKKERFSLILESASTNQTSMYLCASRLSRVNTEAFFGQGTRLTVV.

The CDR3 DNA follows: TGTGCCAGCAGCCATGACGCGGTAGGACAAGAGACCCAGTACTTC. Encoded protein: CASSHDAVGQETQYF. This chain uses TRBV11-3 with TRBJ2-5; D is undetermined. The CDR3 is 15 residues long. In germline, CDR1 is SGHNT, CDR2 YENEEA. Trimming took 5 bases from V and 2 from J, leaving 15 bases between them. Looking up the rest from reference TRBV11-3 and TRBJ2-5 gives the full variable domain: EAGVVQSPRYKIIEKKQPVAFWCNPISGHNTLYWYLQNLGQGPELLIRYENEEAVDDSQLPKDRFSAERLKGVDSTLKIQPAELGDSAVYLCASSHDAVGQETQYFGPGTRLLVL.

V gene TRBV19 combines with J gene TRBJ2-7; the D gene is possibly TRBD1 (5 bases). The CDR3 is 12 residues long. The ends were cut back, 5 bases at V and 3 bases at J, with 8 bases in the middle. Germline V CDR1 and CDR2: LNHDA, SQIVND (reference sequence). The CDR3 spells CASSSDSYEQYF. CDR3 in DNA: TGTGCCAGTAGTTCTGACAGCTACGAGCAGTACTTC.

In its sample, this clone was seen once. The chain uses TRBV10-2 and TRBJ2-4, with unresolved D. The CDR3 extends over 12 amino acids. Per germline, CDR1 WSHSY and CDR2 SAAADI. V shed 6 bases and J shed 8 bases, with 11 bases lying between them. The DNA of the CDR3 is TGCGCCAGCAGGGAAGTAGCAGACATTCAGTACTTC. Translation gives CASREVADIQYF.

The V and J genes are TRBV5-1 and TRBJ2-7, with 7 bases identical to TRBD1. The CDR3 sequence is 12 residues long. CDR1 SGHRS and CDR2 YFSETQ come from the germline V gene. The V and J ends lost 3 bases and 6 bases, in that order; junction bases with no gene match: 3. The CDR3 bases are TGCGCCAGCAGCTCTCAGGGGGTCGAGCAGTACTTC. Translated: CASSSQGVEQYF.

The CDR3 loop is CASSIGQGPAYEQYF. DNA of the CDR3: TGTGCCAGTAGTATAGGACAAGGTCCGGCCTACGAGCAGTACTTC. This chain joins TRBV19 and TRBJ2-7; D is uncertain. CDR1 and CDR2 (germline): LNHDA, SQIVND (reference sequence). V was cut by 1 base and J by 2 bases, with 12 bases left in between. The length of the CDR3 is 15 residues.

This chain links TRBV27 with TRBJ2-1, with TRBD2 matching over 8 bases. The germline V gene encodes CDR1 MNHEY and CDR2 SMNVEV (reference sequence). The CDR3 covers 18 residues. Trimming removed 2 bases from V and 7 bases from J; junction bases left unmatched: 16. Written as DNA, the CDR3 is TGTGCCAGCAGTTTAGCACTAGCGGTACCCTCCCTCCATAATGAGCAGTTCTTC. This encodes CASSLALAVPSLHNEQFF.

V usage is TRBV5-1 and J usage is TRBJ2-2, with 12 bases fitting TRBD2. CDR3 length equals 17 residues. Germline values: CDR1 SGHRS, CDR2 YFSETQ. With V trimmed by 2 bases and J by 3 bases, 5 bases remained unmatched. The DNA for the CDR3 is TGCGCCAGCAGCTTCCTAGCGGGGGGGCCAGACACCGGGGAGCTGTTTTTT. This gives the protein CASSFLAGGPDTGELFF.

The chain couples TRBV7-2 to TRBJ2-5; 8 positions agree with TRBD1. The CDR3 consists of 16 residues. V was clipped by 3 bases and J by 4 bases; unmatched bases: 10. CDR1 SGHTA and CDR2 FQGNSA come from the germline V gene. DNA of the CDR3: TGTGCCAGCAGCTTTGGGTCCGGGACAGGTGTAGAGACCCAGTACTTC. Translating it yields CASSFGSGTGVETQYF.

The chain employs TRBV6-5 and TRBJ2-7; perhaps TRBD1 as D (6 bases). V shed 7 bases and J shed 1 base, with 11 bases lying between them. The CDR3 extends over 13 amino acids. CDR1 is MNHEY, CDR2 SVGAGI, per germline. The CDR3 protein is CASKGQNSYEQYF. The CDR3 nucleotides are TGTGCCAGCAAAGGACAGAATTCCTACGAGCAGTACTTC.

In this sample, this clone turned up a few times. The gene calls are TRBV5-4 and TRBJ1-1, with a tentative D call TRBD1 (6 bases). The CDR3 is 14 amino acids. CDR1 is SGHNT, CDR2 YYREEE, per germline (reference sequence). The V end lost 1 base, the J end lost 5 bases, and 12 bases lay between the germline ends. CDR3 region: CASSLTGIRTEAFF. The CDR3 nucleotides read TGTGCCAGCAGCTTGACAGGGATTAGGACTGAAGCTTTCTTT.

V and J are TRBV19 and TRBJ1-2; D perhaps matches TRBD1 (5 bases). The CDR3 extends over 13 amino acids. The V end was cut by 5 bases, the J end by 8 bases, with 15 bases between. In germline, CDR1 is LNHDA, CDR2 SQIVND (reference sequence). The CDR3, as DNA: TGTGCCAGTAGTGCTGAAACAGGTGGGGGCTACACCTTC. Translated, it gives CASSAETGGGYTF.

This clone was observed a few times. CDR3 in amino acids: CASSLVGGDDQPQHF. The CDR3 bases are TGTGCCAGCAGTTTAGTAGGGGGAGACGATCAGCCCCAGCATTTT. This sequence joins TRBV27 and TRBJ1-5; D may be TRBD1 (6 bases). Germline CDR1 and CDR2: MNHEY and SMNVEV (reference sequence). The V end was cut by 2 bases, the J end by 5 bases, with 13 bases between. This CDR3 spans 15 amino acids.

This clone was detected only a few times. The V and J genes are TRBV7-9 and TRBJ1-5; D perhaps matches TRBD1 (5 bases). V was cut by 1 base and J by 7 bases, with 14 bases left in between. Germline CDR1 SEHNR, CDR2 FQNEAQ (reference sequence). The CDR3 runs 15 residues. CDR3 sequence reads: CASSLGSGGRQPQHF. The CDR3 DNA reads as TGTGCCAGCAGCTTAGGTTCCGGGGGGAGGCAGCCCCAGCATTTT.

The chain combines TRBV19 with TRBJ1-2; D uncertain. CDR1 is LNHDA, CDR2 SQIVND, per germline (reference sequence). The CDR3 covers 13 residues. The germline V and J ends were trimmed by 7 bases and 5 bases, with 14 bases remaining between them. CDR3 in amino acids: CASTHRERYGYTF. The CDR3 region has the DNA TGTGCCAGTACACACCGGGAACGATATGGCTACACCTTC. The variable domain in full, completed from reference TRBV19 and TRBJ1-2, reads DGGITQSPKYLFRKEGQNVTLSCEQNLNHDAMYWYRQDPGQGLRLIYYSQIVNDFQKGDIAEGYSVSREKKESFPLTVTSAQKNPTAFYLCASTHRERYGYTFGSGTRLTVV.

This clone came up once. The junction does not match germline at one end; this may be a read error. This chain joins TRBV7-9 and TRBJ1-2, with 9 bases lining up with TRBD1. The CDR3 loop spans 16 amino acids. Per germline, CDR1 SEHNR and CDR2 FQNEAQ (reference sequence). DNA of the CDR3: TGTTCCAGCAGCTTGGGTACAGGGGGCATTAACTATGGCTACACCTTC. Its protein is CSSSLGTGGINYGYTF.

The chain recombines TRBV18 with TRBJ1-5; D perhaps matches TRBD1 (6 bases). With 2 bases removed from V and 4 bases from J, the gap between germline ends came to 15 bases. Germline-derived CDR1 and CDR2 are KGHSH and LQKENI. This CDR3 region has 16 residues. The CDR3 DNA is TGTGCCAGCTCACCAGGGGGCAGGGGTAAGAATCAGCCCCAGCATTTT. As protein: CASSPGGRGKNQPQHF.

This chain joins TRBV28 and TRBJ2-7, with 9 bases that match TRBD1. This CDR3 has 13 residues. The V gene end was trimmed by 5 bases and the J gene end by 3 bases; junction bases not matched to a gene: 2. The germline V gene encodes CDR1 MDHEN and CDR2 SYDVKM. The CDR3 DNA follows: TGTGCCAGCAGTGTGGGACAGGGCTACGAGCAGTACTTC. It yields the protein CASSVGQGYEQYF. Supplemented by reference TRBV28 and TRBJ2-7, the full variable domain reads DVKVTQSSRYLVKRTGEKVFLECVQDMDHENMFWYRQDPGLGLRLIYFSYDVKMKEKGDIPEGYSVSREKKERFSLILESASTNQTSMYLCASSVGQGYEQYFGPGTRLTVT.

This chain joins TRBV14 and TRBJ2-5, with TRBD2 matching 8 bases. The V gene's germline CDR1 is SGHDN and CDR2 FVKESK. V gave up 5 bases and J gave up 1 base; unmatched junction bases: 12. This CDR3 comprises 17 residues. The CDR3 protein is CASSSRLTSVPQETQYF. In nucleotides, the CDR3 is TGTGCCAGCAGCTCTCGTTTGACTAGCGTACCCCAAGAGACCCAGTACTTC.

In its sample, this clone was seen a few times. This CDR3 reads CASSLPGTLGETQYF. CDR3 nucleotide sequence: TGTGCCAGCAGCTTGCCCGGGACATTGGGTGAGACCCAGTACTTC. This sequence joins TRBV7-6 and TRBJ2-5, with D possibly being TRBD1 (6 bases). Germline lookup yields CDR1 SGHVS and CDR2 FNYEAQ. This CDR3 contains 15 residues. Deletions cut 3 bases from V and 5 bases from J, with 16 bases between.